Shown below are 13 T cell receptor beta chains from a single sample sequenced in a study of blood T cell repertoires in COVID-19. Repertoires were generated with immunoSEQ multiplex PCR, while TCRdb's copy carries only in-frame clones and drops some. The repertoire holds a few hundred thousand clones, around 87% seen once, with 1% in the top ten. Sequencing was carried out using peripheral blood. The receptor set was obtained from a man aged 50 or older with active or convalescent COVID-19.

This chain links TRBV13 with TRBJ2-7; no reliable D call. CDR1 and CDR2 from the germline V gene are PRHDT and FYEKMQ (reference sequence). The CDR3 is 14 residues long. Trimming left V 0 bases short and J 5 bases short, with 11 bases between. The CDR3 sequence: CASSLGSGINEQYF. In DNA, the CDR3 is TGTGCCAGCAGCTTAGGCTCAGGTATCAACGAGCAGTACTTC.

The sample holds one count of this clone. The V and J genes are TRBV6-4 and TRBJ2-3; perhaps TRBD2 as D (6 bases). Per the germline V gene, CDR1 is MRHNA and CDR2 is SNTAGT. The CDR3 extends over 13 amino acids. The V gene lost 11 bases and the J gene lost 1 base, with 13 bases spanning the gap. The CDR3, as DNA: TGTGCCTCCAGTAGGGAGGGCACAGATACGCAGTATTTT. Translated, it gives CASSREGTDTQYF.

In DNA, the CDR3 is TGTGCCAGTAGTATAGAAAGCGAGCGACAGAAGCAGTTCTTC. Encoded protein: CASSIESERQKQFF. The rearrangement uses TRBV19 and TRBJ2-1; D may be TRBD1 (5 bases). The germline V and J ends were trimmed by 0 bases and 11 bases, with 14 bases remaining between them. CDR1 is LNHDA, CDR2 SQIVND, per germline (reference sequence). The CDR3 spans 14 residues.

This clone was found a few times. The same CDR3 also results from other DNA sequences found in this sample. V and J are TRBV5-1 and TRBJ1-1; TRBD1 aligns across 8 bases. The CDR3 consists of 14 residues. V shed 3 bases, J shed 5 bases, and the junction held 6 bases outside the gene matches. The germline V gene encodes CDR1 SGHRS and CDR2 YFSETQ. The CDR3 is CASSSKTGETEAFF. For the CDR3, the DNA is TGCGCCAGCAGCTCTAAGACAGGGGAAACTGAAGCTTTCTTT.

J is TRBJ1-1 and V is TRBV7-9; D is unresolved. CDR1 is SEHNR and CDR2 is FQNEAQ in the germline V gene (reference sequence). V lost 1 base and J 7 bases, leaving 10 bases between the germline ends. CDR3 length: 13 residues. The DNA of the CDR3 is TGTGCCAGCAGCTTAGAGGAGGCTCTTGAAGCTTTCTTT. Translating gives CASSLEEALEAFF.

This rearrangement joins TRBV5-1 to TRBJ2-5; TRBD2 is a possible D gene (5 bases). Germline CDR1 is SGHRS and CDR2 is YFSETQ. Trimming stripped 0 bases from V and 4 bases from J, with 10 bases between. This CDR3 contains 14 residues. The CDR3 DNA reads TGCGCCAGCAGCTTGGTAGAGGGCGGAGAGACCCAGTACTTC. This codes for CASSLVEGGETQYF.

The chain uses TRBV6-5 and TRBJ2-5; maybe TRBD1 (6 bases). The V end was cut by 2 bases, the J end by 3 bases, with 13 bases between. This CDR3 spans 15 amino acids. The germline gives CDR1 MNHEY, CDR2 SVGAGI. DNA of the CDR3: TGTGCCAGCAGTTACAAAGGGACACGGAAAGAGACCCAGTACTTC. Its protein is CASSYKGTRKETQYF.

The CDR3, as DNA: TGTGCCAGCAGCGCTCGACCCCCCCGGACAGGCACTTATCAGCCCCAGCATTTT. This encodes CASSARPPRTGTYQPQHF. The V and J genes are TRBV21-1 and TRBJ1-5; TRBD1, the table's D call, was not compared with the DNA. TRBV21-1 is a documented pseudogene. The CDR3 is 18 amino acids.

This clone was found a few times. J is TRBJ1-1 and V is TRBV11-2; D not certain. Germline V gene data show CDR1 as SGHAT and CDR2 as FQNNGV. The CDR3 runs to 16 residues. Trimming stripped 5 bases from V and 2 bases from J, with 18 bases between. The CDR3 region is CASSPRRLTLNTEAFF. DNA of the CDR3: TGTGCCAGCAGCCCGCGGCGCCTTACGCTTAACACTGAAGCTTTCTTT.

V gene TRBV20-1 combines with J gene TRBJ1-6, with no clear D. V was trimmed by 3 bases and J by 8 bases, leaving 11 bases between them. The germline V gene encodes CDR1 DFQATT and CDR2 SNEGSKA (reference sequence). CDR3 length: 13 amino acids. The CDR3 is CSASDTADSPLHF. CDR3 coding DNA: TGCAGTGCTAGTGACACAGCCGATTCACCCCTCCACTTT.

The chain is built from TRBV19 and TRBJ1-1; 7 nucleotides agree with TRBD1. The germline V gene encodes CDR1 LNHDA and CDR2 SQIVND (reference sequence). V was pared by 2 bases and J by 1 base, with 1 base of the junction left unmatched. The CDR3 runs 14 residues. CDR3 residues: CASSIRGRNTEAFF. CDR3 DNA: TGTGCCAGTAGTATAAGGGGGCGGAACACTGAAGCTTTCTTT.

The chain links TRBV6-6 to TRBJ2-7; possible D gene TRBD2, 5 bases. V lost 6 bases to trimming and J lost 3 bases, with 9 bases between them. The CDR3 has 12 residues. In germline, CDR1 is MNHNY, CDR2 SVGAGI (reference sequence). CDR3 nucleotides: TGTGCCAGCAGCACCGGGATCTACGAGCAGTACTTC. Residues: CASSTGIYEQYF.

The chain carries TRBV30 and TRBJ1-4; D gene unclear. Per germline, CDR1 GTSNPN and CDR2 SVGIG (reference sequence). The CDR3 is made up of 13 amino acids. With 1 base removed from V and 8 bases from J, the gap between germline ends came to 11 bases. The CDR3 region has the DNA TGTGCCTGGAGTGAATATGCGGGGGAAAAACTGTTTTTT. This encodes CAWSEYAGEKLFF.